Each of the 17 T cell receptor beta chains below was sequenced from the same sample in a study of long-term antiretroviral therapy in people with HIV. Samples were assayed with immunoSEQ v3.0 at survey level. Libraries were prepared by immunoSEQ multiplex PCR; TCRdb keeps only in-frame clonotypes and omits some of them. This sample has approximately 26,000 clones; 70% to 90% occur once, and the top ten carry 3.6%. The input for sequencing was unsorted PBMCs, taken 1.8 years after starting antiretroviral therapy. These receptors originate from a woman aged 18-29 years with HIV.

This sequence joins TRBV27 and TRBJ2-3, with D possibly being TRBD1 (6 bases). Trimming removed 7 bases from V and 5 bases from J, with 16 bases in between. Germline V lookup: CDR1 MNHEY, CDR2 SMNVEV (reference sequence). This CDR3 is 14 amino acids long. The CDR3 region is CASKVETGRDTQYF. CDR3 nucleotide sequence: TGTGCCAGCAAAGTTGAGACAGGTCGAGATACGCAGTATTTT.

The CDR3 DNA sequence: TGTGCCAGCAGCCAAGAGTCCAGCGGGAGGGGGCTCGGGGAGCTGTTTTTT. This encodes CASSQESSGRGLGELFF. The rearrangement links TRBV4-2 to TRBJ2-2, with TRBD2 matching over 10 bases. CDR1 and CDR2 (germline): LGHNA, YNFKEQ. The CDR3 has 17 amino acids. The junction had 8 bases not matched to a gene; V was cut back by 0 bases and J by 7 bases.

The chain employs TRBV7-3 and TRBJ2-2; 8 bases are shared with TRBD2. V trimming: 4 bases; J trimming: 14 bases; junction bases outside the gene matches: 9. In germline, CDR1 is SGHTA, CDR2 FQGTGA. The CDR3 length is 13 residues. CDR3 residues: CASSSTGGKGLFF. CDR3 DNA: TGTGCCAGCAGCTCTACGGGGGGGAAAGGACTGTTTTTT. The full variable domain, rest sourced from reference TRBV7-3 and TRBJ2-2, is GAGVSQTPSNKVTEKGKYVELRCDPISGHTALYWYRQSLGQGPEFLIYFQGTGAADDSGLPNDRFFAVRPEGSVSTLKIQRTERGDSAVYLCASSSTGGKGLFFGEGSRLTVL.

The chain employs TRBV19 and TRBJ2-1; D gene uncertain. The germline gives CDR1 LNHDA, CDR2 SQIVND (reference sequence). The CDR3 is made up of 14 amino acids. The germline V and J ends were trimmed by 5 bases and 5 bases, with 13 bases remaining between them. The CDR3 DNA reads as TGTGCCAGTAGTTCCCTCGGACGAAACAATGAGCAGTTCTTC. It encodes CASSSLGRNNEQFF.

V usage is TRBV9 and J usage is TRBJ2-5; 8 bases align to TRBD1. Germline trimming cut 0 bases from V and 4 bases from J; bases unmatched to any gene: 8. Germline V lookup: CDR1 SGDLS, CDR2 YYNGEE. This CDR3 is 16 amino acids long. The CDR3 DNA is TGTGCCAGCAGCGTAGGGCAGGGGGCTTTAATAGAGACCCAGTACTTC. Residues: CASSVGQGALIETQYF.

The chain combines TRBV29-1 with TRBJ1-2; possibly TRBD1 for D (5 bases). Trimming cost V 4 bases and J 1 base, with 16 bases left between them. Per germline, CDR1 SQVTM and CDR2 ANQGSEA. The CDR3 has 15 amino acids. The CDR3 sequence is CSVVQGGFGNYGYTF. CDR3 nucleotide sequence: TGCAGCGTTGTCCAGGGCGGATTTGGTAACTATGGCTACACCTTC.

The V gene is TRBV9, the J gene TRBJ2-3; 11 bases map to TRBD2. This CDR3 spans 16 amino acids. Germline V CDR1 and CDR2: SGDLS, YYNGEE. Unmatched junction bases numbered 3, after V lost 3 bases and J lost 0 bases. CDR3 region: CASSATSGASTDTQYF. CDR3 bases: TGTGCCAGCAGCGCGACTAGCGGGGCTAGCACAGATACGCAGTATTTT.

The chain combines TRBV19 with TRBJ2-7; D unclear. CDR3 length: 12 residues. The germline gives CDR1 LNHDA, CDR2 SQIVND (reference sequence). Trimming removed 6 bases from V and 1 base from J, with 7 bases in between. The CDR3 spells CASSADSYEQYF. CDR3 DNA sequence: TGTGCCAGTAGCGCAGATTCCTACGAGCAGTACTTC.

The genes are TRBV6-5 and TRBJ2-3; the D is unclear. Germline assignment: CDR1 MNHEY and CDR2 SVGAGI. This CDR3 has 13 amino acids. V lost 5 bases and J lost 10, with 16 bases in between. The CDR3 DNA reads TGTGCCAGCAGTCACCCCCGGAGCTATGCGCAGTATTTT. Residues: CASSHPRSYAQYF.

This chain connects TRBV28 to TRBJ2-3, with D possibly being TRBD1 (6 bases). Per germline, CDR1 MDHEN and CDR2 SYDVKM. The CDR3 extends over 14 amino acids. The germline V and J ends were trimmed by 3 bases and 6 bases, with 13 bases remaining between them. The CDR3 sequence is CASSFQQGLDTQYF. The CDR3 DNA is TGTGCCAGCAGTTTCCAACAGGGTTTGGATACGCAGTATTTT. Supplemented by reference TRBV28 and TRBJ2-3, the full variable domain reads DVKVTQSSRYLVKRTGEKVFLECVQDMDHENMFWYRQDPGLGLRLIYFSYDVKMKEKGDIPEGYSVSREKKERFSLILESASTNQTSMYLCASSFQQGLDTQYFGPGTRLTVL.

The chain has TRBV11-2 and TRBJ2-5; TRBD2 aligns across 11 bases. The CDR3 length is 16 residues. Germline values: CDR1 SGHAT, CDR2 FQNNGV. The V gene end was trimmed by 0 bases and the J gene end by 3 bases; junction bases not matched to a gene: 3. CDR3 amino acids: CASSLELAGEEETQYF. The CDR3 bases are TGTGCCAGCAGCTTAGAACTAGCGGGAGAAGAAGAGACCCAGTACTTC. Using reference TRBV11-2 and TRBJ2-5 for the parts outside the CDR3, the full variable domain is EAGVAQSPRYKIIEKRQSVAFWCNPISGHATLYWYQQILGQGPKLLIQFQNNGVVDDSQLPKDRFSAERLKGVDSTLKIQPAKLEDSAVYLCASSLELAGEEETQYFGPGTRLLVL.

The chain is built from TRBV21-1 and TRBJ2-7; the table's D call TRBD1 went unverified against the DNA. TRBV21-1 has pseudogene status. The CDR3 loop spans 17 amino acids. The CDR3 sequence: CTKNVATTGGVDYEQYF. The CDR3, as DNA: TGTACGAAAAATGTGGCAACGACAGGGGGAGTGGACTACGAGCAGTACTTC.

Written as DNA, the CDR3 is TGTGCCAGCACCGCAAAGGGCGCGGGGATTGGGGATACGCAGTATTTT. Translating gives CASTAKGAGIGDTQYF. The rearrangement joins TRBV11-2 to TRBJ2-3; maybe TRBD2 (6 bases). The CDR3 is 16 residues long. Germline-derived CDR1 and CDR2 are SGHAT and FQNNGV. The V end was cut by 7 bases, the J end by 6 bases, with 23 bases between. The variable domain in full, completed from reference TRBV11-2 and TRBJ2-3, reads EAGVAQSPRYKIIEKRQSVAFWCNPISGHATLYWYQQILGQGPKLLIQFQNNGVVDDSQLPKDRFSAERLKGVDSTLKIQPAKLEDSAVYLCASTAKGAGIGDTQYFGPGTRLTVL.

The CDR3: CASSLDQQVVSYGYTF. As DNA, the CDR3 is TGTGCCAGCAGCTTAGATCAACAGGTCGTCAGCTATGGCTACACCTTC. This chain connects TRBV11-2 to TRBJ1-2, with D possibly being TRBD1 (5 bases). The germline gives CDR1 SGHAT, CDR2 FQNNGV. The V end was cut by 0 bases, the J end by 4 bases, with 15 bases between. This CDR3 comprises 16 residues. Based on the CDR3 plus reference TRBV11-2 and TRBJ1-2, the full variable domain is EAGVAQSPRYKIIEKRQSVAFWCNPISGHATLYWYQQILGQGPKLLIQFQNNGVVDDSQLPKDRFSAERLKGVDSTLKIQPAKLEDSAVYLCASSLDQQVVSYGYTFGSGTRLTVV.

The chain recombines TRBV27 with TRBJ1-3; 9 bases align to TRBD1. The germline CDR1 and CDR2 sequences are MNHEY and SMNVEV (reference sequence). Trimming removed 4 bases from V and 4 bases from J; junction bases left unmatched: 5. The CDR3 extends over 15 amino acids. CDR3 region: CASSSTGTGGNTIYF. For the CDR3, the DNA is TGTGCCAGCAGTTCCACGGGGACAGGGGGAAACACCATATATTTT.

The rearrangement uses TRBV5-1 and TRBJ1-1; D remains unclear. Germline V gives CDR1 SGHRS, CDR2 YFSETQ. CDR3 length: 11 residues. Trimming cost V 0 bases and J 7 bases, with 4 bases left between them. CDR3 residues: CASSLGHEAFF. CDR3 in DNA: TGCGCCAGCAGCTTGGGACATGAAGCTTTCTTT.

The V gene is TRBV28, the J gene TRBJ2-2, with 7 bases matching TRBD1. The V and J ends lost 6 bases and 3 bases, in that order; junction bases with no gene match: 10. The CDR3 spans 16 residues. Looked up from germline, CDR1 is MDHEN and CDR2 is SYDVKM. CDR3 region: CASSNPRDSYTGELFF. The CDR3 coding sequence is TGTGCCAGCAGCAATCCCCGGGACAGTTACACCGGGGAGCTGTTTTTT.